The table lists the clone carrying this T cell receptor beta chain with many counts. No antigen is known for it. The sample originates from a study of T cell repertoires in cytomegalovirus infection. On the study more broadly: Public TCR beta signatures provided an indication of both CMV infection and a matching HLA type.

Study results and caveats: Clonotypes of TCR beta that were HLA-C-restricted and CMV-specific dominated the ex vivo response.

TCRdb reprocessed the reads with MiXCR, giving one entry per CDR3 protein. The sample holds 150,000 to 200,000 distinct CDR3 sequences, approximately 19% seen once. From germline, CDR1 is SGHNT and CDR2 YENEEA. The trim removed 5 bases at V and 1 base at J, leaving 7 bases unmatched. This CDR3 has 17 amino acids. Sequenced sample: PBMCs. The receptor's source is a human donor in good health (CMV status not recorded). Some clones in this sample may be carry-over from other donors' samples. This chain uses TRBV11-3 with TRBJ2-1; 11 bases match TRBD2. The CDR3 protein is CASSPRTSGPSYNEQFF. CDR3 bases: TGTGCCAGCAGCCCCCGGACTAGCGGGCCGTCCTACAATGAGCAGTTCTTC.